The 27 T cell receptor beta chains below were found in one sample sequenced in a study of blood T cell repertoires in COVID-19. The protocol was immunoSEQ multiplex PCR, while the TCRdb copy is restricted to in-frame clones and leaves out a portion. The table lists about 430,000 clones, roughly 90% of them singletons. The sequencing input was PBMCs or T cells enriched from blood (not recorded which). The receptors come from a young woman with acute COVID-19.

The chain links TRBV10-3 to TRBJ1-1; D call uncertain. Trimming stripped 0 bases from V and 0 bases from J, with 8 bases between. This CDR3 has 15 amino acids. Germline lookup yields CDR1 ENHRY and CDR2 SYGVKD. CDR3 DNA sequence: TGTGCCATCAGTGAGTCGCCAGGAATGAACACTGAAGCTTTCTTT. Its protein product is CAISESPGMNTEAFF.

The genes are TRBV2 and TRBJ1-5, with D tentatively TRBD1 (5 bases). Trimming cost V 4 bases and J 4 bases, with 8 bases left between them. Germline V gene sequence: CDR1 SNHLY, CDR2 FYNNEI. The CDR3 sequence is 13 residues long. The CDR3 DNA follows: TGTGCCAGCAGTGCGGAGGGGAATCAGCCCCAGCATTTT. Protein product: CASSAEGNQPQHF.

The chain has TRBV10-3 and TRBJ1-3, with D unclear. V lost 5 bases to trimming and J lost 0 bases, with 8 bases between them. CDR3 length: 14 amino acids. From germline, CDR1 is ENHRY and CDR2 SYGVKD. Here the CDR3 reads CAISKPVSGNTIYF. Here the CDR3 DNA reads TGTGCCATCAGTAAGCCGGTCTCTGGAAACACCATATATTTT.

CDR3 residues: CASSWGLAGVEQFF. DNA of the CDR3: TGCGCCAGCAGCTGGGGACTAGCGGGGGTCGAGCAGTTCTTC. The V gene is TRBV5-1, the J gene TRBJ2-1; 14 bases match TRBD2. The germline CDR1 and CDR2 sequences are SGHRS and YFSETQ. The V segment lost 3 bases and the J segment 10 bases; nucleotides outside the gene matches: 3. This CDR3 is 14 amino acids long.

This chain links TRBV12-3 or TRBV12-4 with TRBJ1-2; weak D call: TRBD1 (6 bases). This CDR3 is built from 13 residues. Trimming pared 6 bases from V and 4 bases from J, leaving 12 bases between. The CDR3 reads CASRLTGTYGYTF. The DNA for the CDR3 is TGTGCCAGCAGGTTGACAGGTACCTATGGCTACACCTTC.

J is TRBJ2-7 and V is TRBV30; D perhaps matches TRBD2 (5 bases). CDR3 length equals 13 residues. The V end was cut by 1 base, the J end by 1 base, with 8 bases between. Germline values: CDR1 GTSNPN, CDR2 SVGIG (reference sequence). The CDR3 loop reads CAWSGGSSYEQYF. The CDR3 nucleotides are TGTGCCTGGAGTGGCGGGTCGTCCTACGAGCAGTACTTC.

The CDR3 spells CASGLSDRPYGYTF. The DNA of the CDR3 is TGTGCTAGTGGTCTTTCGGACAGACCCTATGGCTACACCTTC. The chain uses TRBV12-5 and TRBJ1-2, with D perhaps matching TRBD1 (6 bases). The CDR3 loop spans 14 amino acids. Trimming stripped 5 bases from V and 4 bases from J, with 14 bases between. Germline loops: CDR1 LGHNT, CDR2 FRNRAP.

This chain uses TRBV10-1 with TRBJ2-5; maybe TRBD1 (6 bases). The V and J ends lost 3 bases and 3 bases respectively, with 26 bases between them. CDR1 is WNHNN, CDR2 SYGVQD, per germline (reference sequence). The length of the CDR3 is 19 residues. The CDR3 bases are TGCGCCAGCAGTGAAAAAATAGGGGGAAGTCGCTCGCGCGAAGAGACCCAGTACTTC. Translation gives CASSEKIGGSRSREETQYF.

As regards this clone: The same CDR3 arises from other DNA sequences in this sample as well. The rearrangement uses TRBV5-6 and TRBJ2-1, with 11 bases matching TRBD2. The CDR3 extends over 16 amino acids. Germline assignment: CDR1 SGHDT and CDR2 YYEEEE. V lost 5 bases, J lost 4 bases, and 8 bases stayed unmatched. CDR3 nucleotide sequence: TGTGCCAGCAGTCCCAGGTTAGCGGGGGGGTACAATGAGCAGTTCTTC. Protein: CASSPRLAGGYNEQFF.

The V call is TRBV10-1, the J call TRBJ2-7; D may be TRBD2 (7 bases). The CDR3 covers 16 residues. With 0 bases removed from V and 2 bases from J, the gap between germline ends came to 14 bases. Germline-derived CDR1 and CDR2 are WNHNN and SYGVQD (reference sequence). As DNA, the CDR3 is TGCGCCAGCAGTGAGTCGGGGGGGCTGGGGACCTACGAGCAGTACTTC. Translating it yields CASSESGGLGTYEQYF.

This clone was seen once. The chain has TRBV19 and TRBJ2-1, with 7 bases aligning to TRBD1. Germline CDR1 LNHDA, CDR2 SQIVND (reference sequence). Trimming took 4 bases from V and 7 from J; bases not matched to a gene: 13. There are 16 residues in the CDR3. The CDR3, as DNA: TGTGCCAGTAGTAGATCGACAGGGTTGGGAAGAAATGAGCAGTTCTTC. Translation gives CASSRSTGLGRNEQFF.

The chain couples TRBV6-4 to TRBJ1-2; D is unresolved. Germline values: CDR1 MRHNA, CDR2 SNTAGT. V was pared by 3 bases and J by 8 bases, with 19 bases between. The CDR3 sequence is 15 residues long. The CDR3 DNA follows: TGTGCCAGCAGTGAAGGAGCGGGTCACGGCAACGGCTACACCTTC. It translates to CASSEGAGHGNGYTF.

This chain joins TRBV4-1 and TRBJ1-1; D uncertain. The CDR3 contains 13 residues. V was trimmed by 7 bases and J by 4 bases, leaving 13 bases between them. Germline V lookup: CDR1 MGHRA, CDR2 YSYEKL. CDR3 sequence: CASMSVGLTEAFF. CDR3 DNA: TGCGCCAGCATGTCCGTTGGGCTCACTGAAGCTTTCTTT.

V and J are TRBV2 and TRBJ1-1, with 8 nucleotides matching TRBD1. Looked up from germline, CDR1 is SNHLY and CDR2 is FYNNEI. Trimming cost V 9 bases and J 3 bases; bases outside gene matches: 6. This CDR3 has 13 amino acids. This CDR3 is CASTQGEDTEAFF. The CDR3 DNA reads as TGTGCCAGTACACAGGGGGAGGACACTGAAGCTTTCTTT.

CDR3 residues: CASSERQFFYGYTF. In nucleotides, the CDR3 is TGTGCCAGCAGCGAAAGACAGTTTTTTTATGGCTACACCTTC. The chain employs TRBV9 and TRBJ1-2, with D maybe TRBD1 (5 bases). CDR1 and CDR2 (germline): SGDLS, YYNGEE. The CDR3 spans 14 residues. V dropped 3 bases and J dropped 5 bases, with 14 bases sitting between them.

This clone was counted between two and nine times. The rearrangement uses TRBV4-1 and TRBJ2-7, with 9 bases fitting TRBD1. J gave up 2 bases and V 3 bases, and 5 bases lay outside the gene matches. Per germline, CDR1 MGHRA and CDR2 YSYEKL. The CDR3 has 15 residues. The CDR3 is CASSQPGTGPYEQYF. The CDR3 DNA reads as TGCGCCAGCAGCCAGCCCGGGACAGGGCCCTACGAGCAGTACTTC.

The CDR3 nucleotides read TGTGCCACCACCACCGGGACTAGCCAGTTCTTC. Its translation is CATTTGTSQFF. The chain is built from TRBV6-5 and TRBJ2-1; the match to TRBD2 covers 9 bases. The V segment lost 10 bases and the J segment 13 bases; nucleotides outside the gene matches: 8. Germline lookup yields CDR1 MNHEY and CDR2 SVGAGI. This CDR3 is built from 11 residues.

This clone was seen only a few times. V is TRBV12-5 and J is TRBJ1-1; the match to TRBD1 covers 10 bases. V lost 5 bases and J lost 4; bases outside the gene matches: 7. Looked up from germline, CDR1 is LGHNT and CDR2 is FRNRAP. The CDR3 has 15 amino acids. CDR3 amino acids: CASGTWTGGLTEAFF. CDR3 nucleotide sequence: TGTGCTAGTGGTACTTGGACAGGGGGACTCACTGAAGCTTTCTTT. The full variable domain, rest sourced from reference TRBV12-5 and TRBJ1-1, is DARVTQTPRHKVTEMGQEVTMRCQPILGHNTVFWYRQTMMQGLELLAYFRNRAPLDDSGMPKDRFSAEMPDATLATLKIQPSEPRDSAVYFCASGTWTGGLTEAFFGQGTRLTVV.

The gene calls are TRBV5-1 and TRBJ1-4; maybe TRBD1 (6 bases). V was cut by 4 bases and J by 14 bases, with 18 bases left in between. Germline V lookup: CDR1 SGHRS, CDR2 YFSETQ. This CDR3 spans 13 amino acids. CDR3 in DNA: TGCGCCAGCAGCCCGGAACAGGGTTATTCCCTGTTTTTT. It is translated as CASSPEQGYSLFF.

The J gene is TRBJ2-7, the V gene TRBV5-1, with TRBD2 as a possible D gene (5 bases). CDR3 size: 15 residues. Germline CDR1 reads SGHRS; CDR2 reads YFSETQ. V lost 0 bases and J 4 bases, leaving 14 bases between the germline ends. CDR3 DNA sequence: TGCGCCAGCAGCTTGGCCATCGGGGTGGCTTACGAGCAGTACTTC. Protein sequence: CASSLAIGVAYEQYF.

CDR3 protein: CASSPPAGLYNEQFF. The CDR3 nucleotides are TGTGCCAGCTCACCACCGGCTGGCCTCTACAATGAGCAGTTCTTC. The chain joins TRBV18 to TRBJ2-1; D is unresolved. V was cut by 0 bases and J by 3 bases, with 9 bases left in between. The CDR3 totals 15 residues. Per the germline V gene, CDR1 is KGHSH and CDR2 is LQKENI.

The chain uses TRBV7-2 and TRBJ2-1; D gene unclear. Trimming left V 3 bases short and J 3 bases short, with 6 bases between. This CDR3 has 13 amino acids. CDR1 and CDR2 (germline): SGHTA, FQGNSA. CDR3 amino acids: CASSFDNYNEQFF. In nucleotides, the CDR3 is TGTGCCAGCAGCTTTGACAACTACAATGAGCAGTTCTTC.

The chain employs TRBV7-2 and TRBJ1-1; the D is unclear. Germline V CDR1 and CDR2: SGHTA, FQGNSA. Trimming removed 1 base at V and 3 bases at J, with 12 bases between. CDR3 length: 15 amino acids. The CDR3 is CASSLGGLGYTEAFF. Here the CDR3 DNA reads TGTGCCAGCAGCTTAGGAGGGTTGGGGTACACTGAAGCTTTCTTT.

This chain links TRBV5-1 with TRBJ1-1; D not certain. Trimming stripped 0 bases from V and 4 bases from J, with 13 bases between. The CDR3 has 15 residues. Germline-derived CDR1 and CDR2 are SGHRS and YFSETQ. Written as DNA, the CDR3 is TGCGCCAGCAGCTTGGTGGGCAGCTCGACCACTGAAGCTTTCTTT. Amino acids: CASSLVGSSTTEAFF.

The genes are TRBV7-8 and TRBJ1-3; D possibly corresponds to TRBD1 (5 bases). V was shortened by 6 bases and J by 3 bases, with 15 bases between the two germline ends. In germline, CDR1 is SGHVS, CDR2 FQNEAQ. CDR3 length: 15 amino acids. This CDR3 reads CASRAGSRLGNTIYF. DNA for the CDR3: TGTGCCAGCAGAGCAGGGTCAAGGCTTGGAAACACCATATATTTT.

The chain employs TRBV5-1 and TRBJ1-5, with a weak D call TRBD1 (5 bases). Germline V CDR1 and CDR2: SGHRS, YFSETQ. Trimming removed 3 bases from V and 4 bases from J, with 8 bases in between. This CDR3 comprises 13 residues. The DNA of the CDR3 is TGCGCCAGCAGCTCGGGGGAAAATCAGCCCCAGCATTTT. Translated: CASSSGENQPQHF.

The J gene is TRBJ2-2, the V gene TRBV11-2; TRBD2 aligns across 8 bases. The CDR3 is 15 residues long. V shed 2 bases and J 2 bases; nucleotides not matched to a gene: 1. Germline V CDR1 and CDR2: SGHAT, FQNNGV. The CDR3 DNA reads TGTGCCAGCAGCTTAACTAGCGGAAACACCGGGGAGCTGTTTTTT. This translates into CASSLTSGNTGELFF.